The sample holds many counts of the clone carrying this T cell receptor beta chain. As yet, its antigen is unknown. The sample is drawn from a study of tumor and adjacent non-tumor tissue in lung cancer. The library came from three nested PCR rounds adapted from ARM-PCR protocols. TCRdb re-analysed the multiplex PCR reads in MiXCR, keeping a single row per CDR3 protein. The sample has 100,000 to 120,000 distinct CDR3 sequences, under 90% seen once. The template was RNA from unsorted bulk tissue. Study-wide results and limits: Significantly higher TCR diversity was found in tumor than normal lung. Tumor repertoires had a smaller top 100 clone share than normal lung.

Germline V gene lookup returns CDR1 LGHNA and CDR2 YNFKEQ. V dropped 3 bases and J dropped 13; count of bases not matched to a gene: 10. The CDR3 consists of 14 residues. The chain couples TRBV4-2 to TRBJ2-1, with TRBD1 identical over 9 bases. The sample comprised lung tumor tissue. This sequence originates from a man between 70 and 80 years old with non-small cell lung cancer. The CDR3 loop reads CASSHPGQGPFQFF. In nucleotides, the CDR3 is TGTGCCAGCAGCCACCCAGGACAGGGGCCCTTCCAGTTCTTC.